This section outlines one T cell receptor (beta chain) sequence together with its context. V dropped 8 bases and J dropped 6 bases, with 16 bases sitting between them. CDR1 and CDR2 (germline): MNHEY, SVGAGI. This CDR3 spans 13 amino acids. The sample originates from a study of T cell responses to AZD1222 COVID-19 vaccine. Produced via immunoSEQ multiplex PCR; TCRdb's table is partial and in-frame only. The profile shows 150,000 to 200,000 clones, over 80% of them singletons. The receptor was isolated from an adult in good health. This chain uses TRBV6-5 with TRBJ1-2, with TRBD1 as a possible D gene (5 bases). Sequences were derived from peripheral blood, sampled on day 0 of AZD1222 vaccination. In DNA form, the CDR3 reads TGTGCCAGCTCTGGGGGGAGTGTCGATGGCTACACCTTC. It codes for CASSGGSVDGYTF.